The 18 T cell receptor beta chains listed next were all sequenced from one sample in a study of blood T cell repertoires in COVID-19. The method was immunoSEQ multiplex PCR; TCRdb's version includes in-frame clones alone and lacks a portion of them. The repertoire consists of about 480,000 clones, with approximately 87% occurring once and the leading ten covering approximately 1.8%. Sequencing was performed on PBMCs or T cells enriched from blood (not recorded which). These receptor sequences come from a woman between 35 and 50 years old who had recovered from COVID-19.

The chain carries TRBV4-1 and TRBJ2-7; 10 positions match TRBD2. CDR1 MGHRA and CDR2 YSYEKL come from the germline V gene. The CDR3 length is 15 residues. J lost 4 bases, V lost 1 base, and 4 bases had no gene match. The CDR3 reads CASSQGTSGLYEQYF. DNA of the CDR3: TGCGCCAGCAGCCAAGGGACTAGCGGTCTTTACGAGCAGTACTTC.

This chain connects TRBV7-4 to TRBJ1-2; D is unresolved. Germline V CDR1 and CDR2: SGHVT, SQSDAQ. The germline V and J ends were trimmed by 1 base and 4 bases, with 10 bases remaining between them. The CDR3 loop spans 14 amino acids. CDR3 residues: CASSLVAGLYGYTF. Here the CDR3 DNA reads TGTGCCAGCAGCTTAGTTGCGGGTCTCTATGGCTACACCTTC.

The chain has TRBV5-1 and TRBJ1-1, with D unclear. The CDR3 is 14 residues long. From germline, CDR1 is SGHRS and CDR2 YFSETQ. Trimming stripped 5 bases from V and 1 base from J, with 12 bases between. CDR3 residues: CASSVAAGNTEAFF. CDR3 sequence (DNA): TGCGCCAGCAGTGTAGCGGCGGGGAACACTGAAGCTTTCTTT. Together with reference TRBV5-1 and TRBJ1-1, the CDR3 gives the full variable domain: KAGVTQTPRYLIKTRGQQVTLSCSPISGHRSVSWYQQTPGQGLQFLFEYFSETQRNKGNFPGRFSGRQFSNSRSEMNVSTLELGDSALYLCASSVAAGNTEAFFGQGTRLTVV.

This clone has more than one count but fewer than ten. The rearrangement joins TRBV7-2 to TRBJ2-7; TRBD1 matches at 8 bases. Per germline, CDR1 SGHTA and CDR2 FQGNSA. V dropped 3 bases and J dropped 5; count of bases not matched to a gene: 6. The CDR3 is 14 amino acids. In DNA, the CDR3 is TGTGCCAGCAGCTTGGACAGGGCGCAGAACGAGCAGTACTTC. Protein: CASSLDRAQNEQYF.

The chain is built from TRBV5-1 and TRBJ2-7, with a tentative D call TRBD2 (5 bases). Germline-derived CDR1 and CDR2 are SGHRS and YFSETQ. V was pared by 0 bases and J by 4 bases, with 11 bases between. CDR3 size: 14 residues. The CDR3 DNA follows: TGCGCCAGCAGCTTGGTGGCCGGGAAGTACGAGCAGTACTTC. This gives the protein CASSLVAGKYEQYF.

Here the CDR3 DNA reads TGTGCCAGCAGCCATAATACTGAAGCTTTCTTT. Its translation: CASSHNTEAFF. The V and J genes are TRBV7-8 and TRBJ1-1; no clear D. V lost 5 bases, J lost 5 bases, and 6 bases lay in between. Germline CDR1 and CDR2: SGHVS and FQNEAQ. The CDR3 is 11 amino acids.

The chain uses TRBV24-1 and TRBJ1-2, with no clear D. The germline V and J ends were trimmed by 0 bases and 8 bases, with 15 bases remaining between them. The CDR3 spans 15 residues. Germline V gives CDR1 KGHDR, CDR2 SFDVKD. CDR3 in amino acids: CATSDLLEPREGYTF. The CDR3 DNA follows: TGTGCCACCAGTGATTTGCTCGAACCGAGGGAAGGCTACACCTTC.

This clone was detected a few times. The rearrangement uses TRBV10-1 and TRBJ1-4, with D perhaps TRBD1 (5 bases). The V gene's germline CDR1 is WNHNN and CDR2 SYGVQD (reference sequence). This CDR3 has 14 residues. The V end was cut by 4 bases, the J end by 8 bases, with 14 bases between. CDR3 residues: CASSVQVVCEKLFF. In nucleotides, the CDR3 is TGCGCCAGCAGTGTACAGGTGGTTTGCGAAAAACTGTTTTTT.

This chain links TRBV4-3 with TRBJ1-5, with D possibly matching TRBD1 (5 bases). Germline CDR1 reads LGHNA; CDR2 reads YSLEER. The CDR3 contains 15 residues. V lost 1 base, J lost 5 bases, and 12 bases lay in between. Written as DNA, the CDR3 is TGCGCCAGCAGCCAAGTGCCGGGGGAGCATCAGCCCCAGCATTTT. Translating it yields CASSQVPGEHQPQHF.

This clone has just a few counts. This chain connects TRBV6-2 or TRBV6-3 to TRBJ2-1, with D possibly being TRBD1 (5 bases). The V gene lost 2 bases and the J gene lost 9 bases, with 8 bases spanning the gap. CDR1 is MNHEY and CDR2 is SVGEGT in the germline V gene. The CDR3 runs 12 residues. The CDR3 DNA sequence: TGTGCCAGCAGTTACCTAGACAGTGAGCAGTTCTTC. It codes for CASSYLDSEQFF.

The chain is built from TRBV5-1 and TRBJ2-2, with 9 bases matching TRBD1. Germline trimming cut 1 base from V and 2 bases from J; bases unmatched to any gene: 3. The germline CDR1 and CDR2 sequences are SGHRS and YFSETQ. The CDR3 contains 16 residues. CDR3: CASSLPGQGNTGELFF. In nucleotides, the CDR3 is TGCGCCAGCAGCTTGCCGGGACAGGGCAACACCGGGGAGCTGTTTTTT.

The chain has TRBV6-5 and TRBJ1-2; TRBD1 might be the D (5 bases). The CDR3 contains 14 residues. Germline V lookup: CDR1 MNHEY, CDR2 SVGAGI. With 6 bases removed from V and 6 bases from J, the gap between germline ends came to 17 bases. The CDR3 region is CASSLFQGFDGYTF. The CDR3 coding sequence is TGTGCCAGCAGCTTGTTCCAGGGTTTCGATGGCTACACCTTC.

The rearrangement uses TRBV24-1 and TRBJ2-2; 10 bases are shared with TRBD1. Germline values: CDR1 KGHDR, CDR2 SFDVKD. The CDR3 covers 16 residues. V shed 5 bases, J shed 5 bases, and the junction held 7 bases outside the gene matches. The CDR3 loop is CATSASDRGYTGELFF. CDR3 bases: TGTGCCACCAGTGCCTCGGACAGGGGGTATACCGGGGAGCTGTTTTTT.

The chain couples TRBV6-2 or TRBV6-3 to TRBJ2-1, with 11 nucleotides matching TRBD2. V shed 0 bases and J 4 bases; nucleotides not matched to a gene: 11. Germline values: CDR1 MNHEY, CDR2 SVGEGT. The CDR3 spans 19 residues. CDR3 coding DNA: TGTGCCAGCAGTTACTCGCGTTTAGCGGGAGGGCCTCTTTACAATGAGCAGTTCTTC. It codes for CASSYSRLAGGPLYNEQFF.

This rearrangement joins TRBV29-1 to TRBJ2-2; 13 bases agree with TRBD2. The length of the CDR3 is 17 residues. V gave up 7 bases and J gave up 3 bases; unmatched junction bases: 11. Germline CDR1 is SQVTM and CDR2 is ANQGSEA. The CDR3 region has the DNA TGCAGCGCCGCAAGACTAGCGGGAGGCCTGGACACCGGGGAGCTGTTTTTT. Amino acids: CSAARLAGGLDTGELFF.

This clone was seen a single time. CDR3: CATSTSRLGDRYNEQFF. CDR3 DNA: TGTGCGACTTCAACTAGCCGTTTAGGGGATCGTTACAATGAGCAGTTCTTC. The chain is built from TRBV11-3 and TRBJ2-1, with a weak D call TRBD2 (6 bases). This CDR3 is built from 17 residues. CDR1 and CDR2 from the germline V gene are SGHNT and YENEEA.

The J gene is TRBJ2-2, the V gene TRBV5-6, with 9 positions matching TRBD2. Germline V gene data show CDR1 as SGHDT and CDR2 as YYEEEE. The CDR3 sequence is 16 residues long. The V and J ends lost 0 bases and 2 bases, in that order; junction bases with no gene match: 2. The CDR3: CASSLGLAVNTGELFF. CDR3 coding DNA: TGTGCCAGCAGCTTGGGACTAGCGGTTAACACCGGGGAGCTGTTTTTT. Full variable domain (missing parts from reference TRBV5-6 and TRBJ2-2): DAGVTQSPTHLIKTRGQQVTLRCSPKSGHDTVSWYQQALGQGPQFIFQYYEEEERQRGNFPDRFSGHQFPNYSSELNVNALLLGDSALYLCASSLGLAVNTGELFFGEGSRLTVL.

The chain combines TRBV6-5 with TRBJ1-5, with no clear D. CDR1 is MNHEY and CDR2 is SVGAGI in the germline V gene. The CDR3 spans 14 residues. Trimming shortened V by 2 bases and J by 3 bases, and 8 bases separated the two germline ends. This chain's CDR3 is CASSYRRLNQPQHF. CDR3 nucleotides: TGTGCCAGCAGTTACCGGAGGCTCAATCAGCCCCAGCATTTT.